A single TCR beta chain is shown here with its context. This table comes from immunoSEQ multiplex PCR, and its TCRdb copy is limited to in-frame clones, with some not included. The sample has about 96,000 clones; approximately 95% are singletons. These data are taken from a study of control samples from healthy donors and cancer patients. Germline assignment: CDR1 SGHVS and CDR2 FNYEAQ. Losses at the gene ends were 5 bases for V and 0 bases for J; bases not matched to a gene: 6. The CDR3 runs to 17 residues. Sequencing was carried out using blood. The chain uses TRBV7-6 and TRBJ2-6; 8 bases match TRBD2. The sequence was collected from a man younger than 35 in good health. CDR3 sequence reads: CASSLTGGVSGANVLTF. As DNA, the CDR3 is TGTGCCAGCAGCCTAACCGGGGGGGTCTCTGGGGCCAACGTCCTGACTTTC.